These 21 T cell receptor beta chains were sequenced from one sample in a study of patients and donors after allogeneic stem cell transplantation. From the RT-PCR reads, TCRdb called clonotypes with MiXCR, one entry per CDR3 protein. The repertoire holds 200,000 to 250,000 distinct CDR3 sequences, with approximately 14% as singletons. Input material: blood, either unsorted or a sorted T cell fraction (not recorded which). Receptors were obtained from a human donor who was either an allogeneic HSCT recipient or a stem cell or donor lymphocyte infusion donor (not recorded which). It is not recorded whose cells these are; they may come from a transplant donor.

The rearrangement uses TRBV12-3 or TRBV12-4 and TRBJ2-1; TRBD1 matches 8 bases. V lost 5 bases and J lost 2; bases outside the gene matches: 5. This CDR3 has 15 residues. CDR3 sequence: CASSRGQVAYNEQFF. In DNA, the CDR3 is TGTGCCAGCAGTAGGGGACAGGTTGCCTACAATGAGCAGTTCTTC.

The table lists this clonotype with many counts. The V gene is TRBV9, the J gene TRBJ1-6, with TRBD1 as a possible D gene (6 bases). CDR1 and CDR2 (germline): SGDLS, YYNGEE. This CDR3 spans 14 amino acids. With 2 bases removed from V and 4 bases from J, the gap between germline ends came to 7 bases. The CDR3 sequence: CASSVGHYNSPLHF. The CDR3 bases are TGTGCCAGCAGCGTGGGACATTATAATTCACCCCTCCACTTT.

The sample holds a few counts of this clonotype. As DNA, the CDR3 is TGTGCCAGCAGCTCCAACTCTGGAAACACCATATATTTT. As protein: CASSSNSGNTIYF. The chain combines TRBV11-2 with TRBJ1-3; no reliable D call. The CDR3 runs to 13 residues. Germline V CDR1 and CDR2: SGHAT, FQNNGV. V was pared by 4 bases and J by 0 bases, with 4 bases between.

This clonotype has more than one count but fewer than ten. J is TRBJ2-4 and V is TRBV15, with D possibly being TRBD1 or TRBD2 (5 bases each). Germline lookup yields CDR1 LNHNV and CDR2 YYDKDF (reference sequence). The CDR3 is 13 residues long. The ends were cut back, 3 bases at V and 15 bases at J, with 18 bases in the middle. CDR3 sequence (DNA): TGTGCCACCAGCAGGCGGGTTAGGGGCGGGTTGTACTTC. Protein: CATSRRVRGGLYF. The variable domain in full, with the rest retrieved from reference TRBV15 and TRBJ2-4, is DAMVIQNPRYQVTQFGKPVTLSCSQTLNHNVMYWYQQKSSQAPKLLFHYYDKDFNNEADTPDNFQSRRPNTSFCFLDIRSPGLGDTAMYLCATSRRVRGGLYFGAGTRLSVL.

This clonotype occurred a few times. The V call is TRBV12-5, the J call TRBJ1-1; D may be TRBD1 (5 bases). The germline V and J ends were trimmed by 5 bases and 0 bases, with 16 bases remaining between them. The CDR3 totals 16 residues. Germline CDR1 and CDR2: LGHNT and FRNRAP. The CDR3 DNA follows: TGTGCTAGTGGTCAAAATCAGGGCGGAATGAACACTGAAGCTTTCTTT. It translates to CASGQNQGGMNTEAFF.

This chain links TRBV19 with TRBJ1-2; no firm D call. Looked up from germline, CDR1 is LNHDA and CDR2 is SQIVND (reference sequence). The CDR3 has 13 amino acids. Trimming cost V 6 bases and J 4 bases, with 12 bases left between them. This CDR3 reads CASRSADAYGYTF. The CDR3 DNA follows: TGTGCCAGTAGGTCGGCTGACGCCTATGGCTACACCTTC.

At least ten counts were recorded for this clonotype. The junction differs from germline at one of its ends, possibly a read error. Here the CDR3 DNA reads TGTGCCACCAGCAGAGAGAGTGGTGGTAGCAAAGATACGCAGTATTTT. It codes for CATSRESGGSKDTQYF. J is TRBJ2-3 and V is TRBV15; D gene ambiguous. CDR3 size: 16 residues. CDR1 is LNHNV and CDR2 is YYDKDF in the germline V gene (reference sequence).

This sequence joins TRBV24-1 and TRBJ2-1, with 16 bases fitting TRBD2. The CDR3 has 18 amino acids. Germline V lookup: CDR1 KGHDR, CDR2 SFDVKD. V trimming: 4 bases; J trimming: 4 bases; junction bases outside the gene matches: 6. DNA of the CDR3: TGTGCCACCAGTGACGGGACTAGCGGGGGGGCGCGATACAATGAGCAGTTCTTC. Its protein product is CATSDGTSGGARYNEQFF.

This clonotype was counted only a few times. The V and J genes are TRBV29-1 and TRBJ1-4; TRBD1 agrees at 9 bases. Germline V gives CDR1 SQVTM, CDR2 ANQGSEA. Germline trimming cut 6 bases from V and 8 bases from J; bases unmatched to any gene: 7. The CDR3 has 13 amino acids. The CDR3 is CSVLGQGQEKLFF. The CDR3 DNA reads as TGCAGCGTGCTGGGACAGGGTCAAGAAAAACTGTTTTTT. Complete variable domain (other parts from reference TRBV29-1 and TRBJ1-4): SAVISQKPSRDICQRGTSLTIQCQVDSQVTMMFWYRQQPGQSLTLIATANQGSEATYESGFVIDKFPISRPNLTFSTLTVSNMSPEDSSIYLCSVLGQGQEKLFFGSGTQLSVL.

In this sample, this clonotype turned up many times. The J gene is TRBJ2-1, the V gene TRBV6-1; D unresolved. CDR3 size: 12 residues. V was clipped by 0 bases and J by 14 bases, with 11 bases between them. The V gene's germline CDR1 is MNHNS and CDR2 SASEGT. The CDR3: CASSEAKGGKFF. DNA for the CDR3: TGTGCCAGCAGTGAAGCTAAAGGTGGGAAGTTCTTC.

A few counts support this clonotype. The V and J genes are TRBV9 and TRBJ1-1; D gene uncertain. The CDR3 is made up of 13 amino acids. Germline V lookup: CDR1 SGDLS, CDR2 YYNGEE. Trimming cost V 2 bases and J 1 base, with 6 bases left between them. The CDR3 DNA follows: TGTGCCAGCAGCGTGGCAGGGAACACTGAAGCTTTCTTT. Translating gives CASSVAGNTEAFF. Variable domain in full (rest from reference TRBV9 and TRBJ1-1): DSGVTQTPKHLITATGQRVTLRCSPRSGDLSVYWYQQSLDQGLQFLIQYYNGEERAKGNILERFSAQQFPDLHSELNLSSLELGDSALYFCASSVAGNTEAFFGQGTRLTVV.

CDR3 amino acids: CASSAGTSGYEQYF. The CDR3 DNA reads TGTGCCAGCAGTGCCGGGACTAGCGGCTACGAGCAGTACTTC. The chain uses TRBV9 and TRBJ2-7; 11 nucleotides line up with TRBD2. The V segment lost 5 bases and the J segment 3 bases; nucleotides outside the gene matches: 4. The germline V gene has CDR1 SGDLS and CDR2 YYNGEE. The CDR3 sequence is 14 residues long.

This clonotype has more than one count but fewer than ten. The chain recombines TRBV7-3 with TRBJ2-6; no definite D call. Looked up from germline, CDR1 is SGHTA and CDR2 is FQGTGA. V was pared by 4 bases and J by 4 bases, with 11 bases between. The CDR3 loop spans 15 amino acids. Here the CDR3 reads CASSSSGSGANVLTF. In nucleotides, the CDR3 is TGTGCCAGCAGCTCGTCCGGGTCCGGGGCCAACGTCCTGACTTTC. The variable domain in full, with the rest retrieved from reference TRBV7-3 and TRBJ2-6, is GAGVSQTPSNKVTEKGKYVELRCDPISGHTALYWYRQSLGQGPEFLIYFQGTGAADDSGLPNDRFFAVRPEGSVSTLKIQRTERGDSAVYLCASSSSGSGANVLTFGAGSRLTVL.

A few counts support this clonotype. The chain couples TRBV7-9 to TRBJ2-7; 10 bases align to TRBD2. With 5 bases clipped from V and 5 bases from J, the junction kept 6 bases outside the gene matches. The CDR3 runs 14 residues. Germline CDR1 and CDR2: SEHNR and FQNEAQ (reference sequence). The CDR3: CASSPGTSENEQYF. CDR3 sequence (DNA): TGTGCCAGCAGCCCCGGGACTAGCGAAAACGAGCAGTACTTC.

This sequence joins TRBV12-3 or TRBV12-4 and TRBJ2-5, with D perhaps TRBD1 (5 bases). V shed 2 bases and J shed 2 bases, with 12 bases lying between them. The CDR3 contains 15 residues. The CDR3 reads CASSLMNQGQETQYF. Written as DNA, the CDR3 is TGTGCCAGCAGTTTAATGAACCAGGGTCAAGAGACCCAGTACTTC.

This clonotype was detected only a few times. This sequence joins TRBV6-1 and TRBJ1-6; D not resolved. V was pared by 0 bases and J by 9 bases, with 12 bases between. This CDR3 has 15 residues. CDR1 is MNHNS, CDR2 SASEGT, per germline. The CDR3 protein is CASSEAWVEGSPLHF. CDR3 bases: TGTGCCAGCAGTGAAGCATGGGTTGAGGGTTCACCCCTCCACTTT.

The chain joins TRBV27 to TRBJ1-2, with D hard to call. The V end lost 6 bases, the J end lost 4 bases, and 15 bases lay between the germline ends. The CDR3 sequence is 14 residues long. Germline lookup yields CDR1 MNHEY and CDR2 SMNVEV (reference sequence). The DNA of the CDR3 is TGTGCCAGCAGCTTTACGTATGGACTCTATGGCTACACCTTC. Translated: CASSFTYGLYGYTF.

This clonotype was observed at least ten times. CDR3 coding DNA: TGTGCCAGCAGTTTAGCGGGACAGGGCCTCGGAAGGTGGGAGACCCAGTACTTC. Translation: CASSLAGQGLGRWETQYF. V gene TRBV12-3 or TRBV12-4 combines with J gene TRBJ2-5, with 9 nucleotides matching TRBD1. This CDR3 spans 18 amino acids. V shed 0 bases, J shed 5 bases, and the junction held 13 bases outside the gene matches.

The chain couples TRBV2 to TRBJ1-5; 7 bases fit TRBD1. The CDR3 is 15 amino acids. Germline CDR1 SNHLY, CDR2 FYNNEI. The V and J ends lost 6 bases and 5 bases, in that order; junction bases with no gene match: 10. CDR3 in DNA: TGTGCCAGCAGCGAGGCCAGGGGGACGTATCAGCCCCAGCATTTT. Protein product: CASSEARGTYQPQHF.

The CDR3 region has the DNA TGTGCCAGCAGCTCCGGGACTAGCGGGACAGATACGCAGTATTTT. Protein product: CASSSGTSGTDTQYF. This chain joins TRBV11-2 and TRBJ2-3, with 12 nucleotides matching TRBD2. This CDR3 has 15 residues. Germline V gene data show CDR1 as SGHAT and CDR2 as FQNNGV. J was trimmed by 3 bases and V by 4 bases; bases with no gene match: 2.

This clonotype was observed many times. V and J are TRBV7-2 and TRBJ2-3; D is tentatively TRBD1 or TRBD2 (7 bases each). Germline CDR1 SGHTA, CDR2 FQGNSA. Trimming took off 5 bases at V and 5 bases at J, with 23 bases between the two ends. The CDR3 consists of 17 residues. CDR3 in DNA: TGTGCCAGCAGCCTAATGCAGGGGGGGGCCGGAGTAGATACGCAGTATTTT. This translates into CASSLMQGGAGVDTQYF.